The next 29 T cell receptor beta chains were all read from a single sample in a study of T cell responses to AZD1222 COVID-19 vaccine. The protocol was immunoSEQ multiplex PCR, while the TCRdb copy is restricted to in-frame clones and leaves out a portion. Altogether about 76,000 clones are present, about 88% being singletons, with the ten largest covering roughly a tenth. Here the sequenced sample was peripheral blood, taken on day 0 of AZD1222 vaccination. The receptors here all came from an adult in good health.

V usage is TRBV3-1 (or the pseudogene TRBV3-2) and J usage is TRBJ1-3, with no clear D. CDR3 length equals 13 residues. Trimming took off 6 bases at V and 1 base at J, with 7 bases between the two ends. Germline lookup yields CDR1 LGHDT and CDR2 YNNKEL (reference sequence). The DNA of the CDR3 is TGTGCCAGCAGACCAGGATCTGGAAACACCATATATTTT. This translates into CASRPGSGNTIYF.

The chain recombines TRBV7-6 with TRBJ2-3, with a possible D match to TRBD1 (5 bases). The germline V gene has CDR1 SGHVS and CDR2 FNYEAQ. The CDR3 extends over 16 amino acids. V lost 4 bases, J lost 2 bases, and 16 bases lay in between. The CDR3, as DNA: TGTGCCAGCAGCTCACCGACAGCGACCCTCACAGATACGCAGTATTTT. Protein sequence: CASSSPTATLTDTQYF.

This clone was seen only once. V and J are TRBV25-1 and TRBJ1-6; D is possibly TRBD1 (6 bases). Germline CDR1 MGHDK, CDR2 SYGVNS. The ends were cut back, 3 bases at V and 6 bases at J, with 9 bases in the middle. The CDR3 sequence is 14 residues long. CDR3 sequence reads: CASSERGRNSPLHF. Here the CDR3 DNA reads TGTGCCAGCAGTGAGCGGGGGCGTAATTCACCCCTCCACTTT.

This sequence joins TRBV5-1 and TRBJ1-1; maybe TRBD1 (5 bases). The germline V gene has CDR1 SGHRS and CDR2 YFSETQ. Trimming took 4 bases from V and 3 from J, leaving 13 bases between them. The length of the CDR3 is 14 residues. Written as DNA, the CDR3 is TGCGCCAGCAGCAAGGGACGGGGGGACACTGAAGCTTTCTTT. It encodes CASSKGRGDTEAFF. The whole variable domain, filled in from reference TRBV5-1 and TRBJ1-1, reads KAGVTQTPRYLIKTRGQQVTLSCSPISGHRSVSWYQQTPGQGLQFLFEYFSETQRNKGNFPGRFSGRQFSNSRSEMNVSTLELGDSALYLCASSKGRGDTEAFFGQGTRLTVV.

V usage is TRBV28 and J usage is TRBJ2-2; TRBD2 matches at 9 bases. Germline lookup yields CDR1 MDHEN and CDR2 SYDVKM. This CDR3 has 18 amino acids. The J segment lost 3 bases and the V segment lost 6 bases, leaving 14 bases of the junction unmatched. The CDR3 DNA follows: TGTGCCAGCAGCTCCCGTGGAGCGGGGGGTTCGTACACCGGGGAGCTGTTTTTT. It translates to CASSSRGAGGSYTGELFF. The full variable domain, rest sourced from reference TRBV28 and TRBJ2-2, is DVKVTQSSRYLVKRTGEKVFLECVQDMDHENMFWYRQDPGLGLRLIYFSYDVKMKEKGDIPEGYSVSREKKERFSLILESASTNQTSMYLCASSSRGAGGSYTGELFFGEGSRLTVL.

The gene calls are TRBV7-7 and TRBJ2-5; 12 nucleotides agree with TRBD2. The V and J ends lost 1 base and 5 bases, in that order; junction bases with no gene match: 5. This CDR3 spans 16 amino acids. Germline CDR1 reads SSHAT; CDR2 reads FNYEAQ (reference sequence). This CDR3 reads CASSLGGTSGLETQYF. CDR3 DNA: TGTGCCAGCAGCTTAGGGGGGACTAGCGGGCTGGAGACCCAGTACTTC.

This chain links TRBV29-1 with TRBJ2-7; TRBD2 aligns across 10 bases. Losses at the gene ends were 3 bases for V and 4 bases for J; bases not matched to a gene: 3. The V gene's germline CDR1 is SQVTM and CDR2 ANQGSEA. This CDR3 region has 13 residues. The CDR3 bases are TGCAGCGTTGAGGCTAGCGGGAGTTACGAGCAGTACTTC. Translating it yields CSVEASGSYEQYF.

V and J are TRBV7-8 and TRBJ1-2; D gene uncertain. The CDR3 has 12 residues. V lost 4 bases, J lost 8 bases, and 11 bases lay in between. The germline gives CDR1 SGHVS, CDR2 FQNEAQ. The CDR3 region is CASSSRAGGYTF. CDR3 sequence (DNA): TGTGCCAGCAGCTCGAGAGCAGGAGGCTACACCTTC.

The chain is built from TRBV6-6 and TRBJ1-5; 8 nucleotides align to TRBD1. The CDR3 extends over 14 amino acids. Germline V CDR1 and CDR2: MNHNY, SVGAGI (reference sequence). J lost 6 bases, V lost 7 bases, and 8 bases had no gene match. As DNA, the CDR3 is TGTGCCAGCAACACGCAACAGGGGGGTCAGCCCCAGCATTTT. It is translated as CASNTQQGGQPQHF.

This CDR3 is CASSKPGRRTGELFF. CDR3 nucleotides: TGTGCCAGTAGTAAGCCCGGGAGACGAACCGGGGAGCTGTTTTTT. The chain has TRBV19 and TRBJ2-2; D might be TRBD2 (6 bases). From germline, CDR1 is LNHDA and CDR2 SQIVND (reference sequence). V lost 4 bases to trimming and J lost 5 bases, with 14 bases between them. The CDR3 covers 15 residues.

The rearrangement uses TRBV18 and TRBJ2-4; unclear D gene. The V gene's germline CDR1 is KGHSH and CDR2 LQKENI. The CDR3 runs 12 residues. Trimming took 1 base from V and 9 from J, leaving 7 bases between them. Here the CDR3 DNA reads TGTGCCAGCTCACCACAGGGTCCCATTCAGTACTTC. The encoded protein is CASSPQGPIQYF. The whole variable domain, filled in from reference TRBV18 and TRBJ2-4, reads NAGVMQNPRHLVRRRGQEARLRCSPMKGHSHVYWYRQLPEEGLKFMVYLQKENIIDESGMPKERFSAEFPKEGPSILRIQQVVRGDSAAYFCASSPQGPIQYFGAGTRLSVL.

V usage is TRBV27 and J usage is TRBJ1-1, with a weak D call TRBD1 (6 bases). The CDR3 is 14 amino acids. Trimming took 5 bases from V and 1 from J, leaving 11 bases between them. Germline CDR1 and CDR2: MNHEY and SMNVEV (reference sequence). CDR3 residues: CASSIMTGNTEAFF. The DNA for the CDR3 is TGTGCCAGCAGTATAATGACAGGGAACACTGAAGCTTTCTTT.

J is TRBJ2-1 and V is TRBV7-6; D ambiguous. This CDR3 is 12 amino acids long. Germline assignment: CDR1 SGHVS and CDR2 FNYEAQ. Trimming removed 0 bases at V and 6 bases at J, with 3 bases between. The CDR3 nucleotides read TGTGCCAGCAGCTTAGCACTCAATGAGCAGTTCTTC. Translated, it gives CASSLALNEQFF. Full variable domain (outside the CDR3, taken from reference TRBV7-6 and TRBJ2-1): GAGVSQSPRYKVTKRGQDVALRCDPISGHVSLYWYRQALGQGPEFLTYFNYEAQQDKSGLPNDRFSAERPEGSISTLTIQRTEQRDSAMYRCASSLALNEQFFGPGTRLTVL.

This rearrangement joins TRBV6-4 to TRBJ1-6, with D unresolved. V shed 0 bases and J shed 7 bases, with 4 bases lying between them. There are 13 residues in the CDR3. Germline CDR1 and CDR2: MRHNA and SNTAGT. The CDR3 loop is CASSDSRNSPLHF. The CDR3, as DNA: TGTGCCAGCAGTGACTCTCGGAATTCACCCCTCCACTTT.

The chain has TRBV29-1 and TRBJ1-6; unclear D gene. Germline-derived CDR1 and CDR2 are SQVTM and ANQGSEA. The length of the CDR3 is 13 residues. V was trimmed by 5 bases and J by 7 bases, leaving 12 bases between them. CDR3 coding DNA: TGCAGCGTTAGAACGGGGAGGAATTCACCCCTCCACTTT. The encoded protein is CSVRTGRNSPLHF.

This chain links TRBV28 with TRBJ2-3; 11 bases are a match to TRBD1. The germline V gene encodes CDR1 MDHEN and CDR2 SYDVKM. Germline trimming cut 3 bases from V and 3 bases from J; bases unmatched to any gene: 5. The CDR3 loop spans 16 amino acids. CDR3 bases: TGTGCCAGCAGTTTCCCCGGGACAGGGGGGACAGATACGCAGTATTTT. Amino acid sequence: CASSFPGTGGTDTQYF.

The genes are TRBV7-9 and TRBJ1-4; 9 positions agree with TRBD1. Germline V gene data show CDR1 as SEHNR and CDR2 as FQNEAQ (reference sequence). V lost 3 bases, J lost 9 bases, and 11 bases stayed unmatched. The CDR3 totals 16 residues. The CDR3 region has the DNA TGTGCCAGCAGCTTCCCACCGGGACAGGGTTCAAAAAAACTGTTTTTT. Translated, it gives CASSFPPGQGSKKLFF. Complete variable domain (other parts from reference TRBV7-9 and TRBJ1-4): DTGVSQNPRHKITKRGQNVTFRCDPISEHNRLYWYRQTLGQGPEFLTYFQNEAQLEKSRLLSDRFSAERPKGSFSTLEIQRTEQGDSAMYLCASSFPPGQGSKKLFFGSGTQLSVL.

This clone was observed once. This rearrangement joins TRBV6-1 to TRBJ1-5; 7 nucleotides match TRBD1. This CDR3 is 14 amino acids long. The trim removed 5 bases at V and 9 bases at J, leaving 10 bases unmatched. The germline gives CDR1 MNHNS, CDR2 SASEGT. The DNA for the CDR3 is TGTGCCAGCAGTCAAGACAGGGAGGGTGGGCCCCAGCATTTT. The encoded protein is CASSQDREGGPQHF.

V and J are TRBV3-1 (or the pseudogene TRBV3-2) and TRBJ1-6; D is ambiguous. The CDR3 totals 14 residues. Germline CDR1 reads LGHDT; CDR2 reads YNNKEL (reference sequence). Trimming removed 3 bases from V and 10 bases from J, with 13 bases in between. CDR3 DNA: TGTGCCAGCAGCCACCTAAGAGGAGACTCACCCCTCCACTTT. Its protein is CASSHLRGDSPLHF.

The rearrangement uses TRBV5-4 and TRBJ2-5, with 11 positions matching TRBD1. V was clipped by 3 bases and J by 7 bases; unmatched bases: 8. Germline V CDR1 and CDR2: SGHNT, YYREEE (reference sequence). The CDR3 loop spans 15 amino acids. CDR3 in amino acids: CASSSGQGAGVTQYF. For the CDR3, the DNA is TGTGCCAGCAGCTCAGGACAGGGGGCGGGGGTGACCCAGTACTTC.

This clone was picked up one time. CDR3 sequence (DNA): TGTGCCATCCGCTCCCGCCTCTATGGCTACACCTTC. Residues: CAIRSRLYGYTF. The V gene is TRBV2, the J gene TRBJ1-2; D is unclear. Deletions cut 10 bases from V and 4 bases from J, with 13 bases between. CDR3 length: 12 amino acids. Per germline, CDR1 SNHLY and CDR2 FYNNEI. Full variable domain (remainder filled in from reference TRBV2 and TRBJ1-2): EPEVTQTPSHQVTQMGQEVILRCVPISNHLYFYWYRQILGQKVEFLVSFYNNEISEKSEIFDDQFSVERPDGSNFTLKIRSTKLEDSAMYFCAIRSRLYGYTFGSGTRLTVV.

V gene TRBV5-1 combines with J gene TRBJ2-3; TRBD2 aligns across 11 bases. The J segment lost 2 bases and the V segment lost 0 bases, leaving 8 bases of the junction unmatched. This CDR3 has 18 amino acids. The germline V gene has CDR1 SGHRS and CDR2 YFSETQ. The CDR3 DNA is TGCGCCAGCAGCTTGGGGGGCCCTAGCGGGAGGTACACAGATACGCAGTATTTT. It codes for CASSLGGPSGRYTDTQYF.

The chain couples TRBV28 to TRBJ1-2; TRBD1 matches at 7 bases. Germline V gene sequence: CDR1 MDHEN, CDR2 SYDVKM. V was pared by 6 bases and J by 5 bases, with 3 bases of the junction left unmatched. This CDR3 spans 12 amino acids. The CDR3 nucleotides are TGTGCCAGCAGCCTCAGGGGGTATGGCTACACCTTC. This codes for CASSLRGYGYTF.

The J gene is TRBJ1-4, the V gene TRBV5-1, with 7 bases aligning to TRBD1. J was trimmed by 3 bases and V by 5 bases; bases with no gene match: 4. Germline V gene sequence: CDR1 SGHRS, CDR2 YFSETQ. There are 14 residues in the CDR3. In nucleotides, the CDR3 is TGCGCCAGCAGTCGACAGGGCCCTAATGAAAAACTGTTTTTT. This encodes CASSRQGPNEKLFF.

The chain has TRBV19 and TRBJ2-2; D gene ambiguous. CDR1 and CDR2 (germline): LNHDA, SQIVND (reference sequence). The ends were cut back, 8 bases at V and 4 bases at J, with 11 bases in the middle. CDR3 length: 13 amino acids. Written as DNA, the CDR3 is TGTGCCAGTTTCCAGGCTGGCACCGGGGAGCTGTTTTTT. Protein: CASFQAGTGELFF.

The CDR3 sequence is CAPRGVNTGELFF. As DNA, the CDR3 is TGTGCCCCGCGCGGGGTAAACACCGGGGAGCTGTTTTTT. The chain recombines TRBV7-9 with TRBJ2-2, with D perhaps TRBD2 (6 bases). Germline lookup yields CDR1 SEHNR and CDR2 FQNEAQ (reference sequence). V lost 11 bases and J 2 bases, leaving 12 bases between the germline ends. The CDR3 contains 13 residues.

V usage is TRBV9 and J usage is TRBJ2-1; no reliable D call. The CDR3 has 16 residues. Trimming left V 0 bases short and J 1 base short, with 11 bases between. Germline V lookup: CDR1 SGDLS, CDR2 YYNGEE. The CDR3: CASSVGLQRSYNEQFF. The CDR3 region has the DNA TGTGCCAGCAGCGTAGGTCTCCAGAGGTCCTACAATGAGCAGTTCTTC.

The chain combines TRBV5-1 with TRBJ1-1, with 9 positions matching TRBD1. This CDR3 is 16 amino acids long. Germline CDR1 is SGHRS and CDR2 is YFSETQ. J was trimmed by 5 bases and V by 0 bases; bases with no gene match: 8. CDR3 DNA: TGCGCCAGCAGCTTGGTTCCACAGGGGGCTGGTACTGAAGCTTTCTTT. This translates into CASSLVPQGAGTEAFF.

V gene TRBV18 combines with J gene TRBJ1-2; D unclear. V was trimmed by 1 base and J by 2 bases, leaving 14 bases between them. The germline V gene encodes CDR1 KGHSH and CDR2 LQKENI. This CDR3 comprises 16 residues. The CDR3 is CASSPQDGLMNYGYTF. DNA of the CDR3: TGTGCCAGCTCACCACAAGACGGATTAATGAACTATGGCTACACCTTC.